Below, one T cell receptor (beta chain) is given with its context. What antigen it recognizes has not been identified. It has no much larger one-base neighbor in the sample; base qualities were not kept. The immunoSEQ hsTCRB v3.0 assay was used at survey level resolution to sequence the TRB variable region. A depth of roughly 35,000-55,000 T-cell genomes per sample was targeted for TRB sequencing. TRB libraries were pooled and sequenced on an Illumina MiSeq using a v3 150-cycle kit. As for how the authors treated the data: Repertoire analysis was run in R within a reproducible Nextflow workflow that covered QC, data transformation and analysis. Custom analyses were implemented in LymphoSeq2, an R package for AIRR-Seq data exploration. Four samples yielding fewer than 5000 total TRB sequences were excluded, leaving approximately 200 analyzed HIV repertoires. Of the roughly 190 retained HIV repertoires, 55 to 60 were collected before and roughly 130 after ART initiation. Repertoires were downsampled to 5000 TRB nucleotide sequences, and summary statistics were averaged over 100 downsampling iterations. Only TRB sequences with CDR3 regions of at least seven amino acids were retained for analysis. Two measures captured diversity: a Shannon entropy-derived clonality score and the Gini coefficient. In the repertoire networks, any two of the top 5000 CDR3 amino acid sequences were linked whenever the two sequences differed by an edit distance of one. For TRB CDR3 amino acid sequences, GLIPH2 was used to predict antigen specificity groups and MHC restriction. Known CMV, EBV, HIV or tissue antigen associations were flagged by matching CDR3 amino acid sequences against VDJdb and McPAS-TCR. Pre-ART, post-ART and control groups were compared with Wilcoxon signed-rank tests and Holm-Bonferroni correction. Drawn from immuneACCESS, this table holds only the in-frame rearrangements with V and J called that TCRdb kept. Clones are partly lost; checked studies trace under half to an unresolved V gene and leave the rest unexplained. The V and J calls and the clone size are those of that table, but D and trimming were determined from the DNA. This sample has about 39,000 clones in its table, and about 86% of those were observed once. Clones ranked in the top ten supply roughly 4% of the sample.

The record originates from a study of long-term antiretroviral therapy in people with HIV (dated by TCRdb to between 2021 and 2022). Background for the entire study: Collection of the earliest samples took place about a decade ahead of the 2015 WHO recommendation for immediate ART, at a time when ART was typically delayed until CD4 counts fell. This retrospective serial study examined whether starting ART and sustained HIV suppression were associated with changes in the composition and diversity of the TRB repertoire in peripheral blood. A total of 150 to 200 cryopreserved PBMC samples were contributed to the cohort by 30 adults with confirmed HIV infection, with samples collected serially over a mean of around 6 years (range 1-12). Among the approximately 30 participants with HIV, eleven to twelve were female. No cross-contamination during QIAcube processing was shown when test extractions of a monoclonal T-cell line were performed alongside 33 polyclonal samples.

Here V drops 0 bases and J drops 8 bases, and the junction holds 8 bases not matched to any gene. The germline V gene (reference sequence) sets CDR1 to SGHKS and CDR2 to YYEKEE. Counted from cysteine to phenylalanine, this CDR3 has 15 amino acids. Of the read, only the CDR3 DNA is kept; its 45 bases are in frame from base 1. Inclusion was restricted to participants for whom at least one PBMC sample before ART initiation and at least two post-ART samples were available. All participants with HIV were treated in the United States of America. Before DNA extraction, cryopreserved samples of about 0.95-10 million PBMC were thawed and washed. At the time of the earliest PBMC sample, participants with HIV were aged between about 20 and 54 years. Each participant contributed PBMC samples from 1-4 timepoints before ART initiation and 2-8 timepoints after ART initiation, with a median of 7 samples. Serial HIV viral load, CD4+ T-cell count, ART history and demographic data were obtained for every participant. Genomic DNA was extracted from unsorted PBMC with a Qiagen kit on a QIAcube, with processing performed in batches of 12 samples.

The paper as a whole reports these results and caveats: Starting ART was linked to a significant rise in TRB diversity, yet even after long-term ART the diversity remained significantly lower than in transplant donor controls. Compared with controls, HIV repertoires had narrower CDR3 length ranges, and the network structure pointed to an antigen-experienced repertoire that shifted only slightly toward naive after ART. Since PBMC availability was limited, sequencing covered only the TCR beta chain, with no alpha chain pairing. Because pre-ART samples had limited cell numbers, profiling was done on unsorted PBMC rather than on sorted CD4+ and CD8+ T cells. No data were available on ART adherence, viral resistance or therapy changes, limiting inferences about post-ART repertoire changes. At every time point, the repertoire was dominated by expanded TRB clones first identified before ART initiation, although this dominance fluctuated and, in many PLHIV, declined after ART. The samples were dated from about 2003 to 2017, and the ART regimens that were used may be less effective than current ART regimens.

The receptor was isolated from a woman between 45 and 65 years old with HIV. Sequences were derived from unsorted PBMCs, sampled 1.2 years after starting antiretroviral therapy. The sequence is built from TRBV5-5 and TRBJ1-2; 9 bases in the middle match TRBD1. The CDR3 region has the sequence CASSLGDREFGGYTF. Read as DNA, the sequence is TGTGCCAGCAGCTTGGGGGACAGGGAGTTTGGCGGCTACACCTTC.